This is a list of T cell receptor beta chains from one sample in a study of T cell responses to AZD1222 COVID-19 vaccine. Method: immunoSEQ multiplex PCR; TCRdb's copy keeps in-frame clones and lacks some. Of around 150,000 clones detected, roughly 82% appear once; the ten largest clones hold about 4%. The input for sequencing was peripheral blood, taken on day 0 of AZD1222 vaccination. Receptor source: an adult in good health. The CDR3 runs from the conserved cysteine through the conserved F or W. The D gene is left open where the match is weak. Clone size appears in some rows only: once, few, many, or a class for an expanded clone.

>TRBJ2-5|.|TRBD1|TRBV9
CASSVDLAGGVVETQYF
TGTGCCAGCAGCGTAGATTTAGCAGGGGGCGTGGTAGAGACCCAGTACTTC
>TRBJ1-2|.|.|TRBV12-3/TRBV12-4
CASSLRALYGYTF
TGTGCCAGCAGTTTAAGGGCTCTCTATGGCTACACCTTC
>TRBJ1-5|.|TRBD1|TRBV19
CASSLTGRVNQPQHF
TGTGCCAGTAGTTTGACAGGGAGGGTCAATCAGCCCCAGCATTTT
>TRBJ1-1|.|.|TRBV7-3
CASSLYARTMNTEAFF
TGTGCCAGCAGCTTATATGCCAGAACCATGAACACTGAAGCTTTCTTT
>TRBJ2-3|.|TRBD1|TRBV24-1
CATSGAGQGISDTQYF
TGTGCCACCAGTGGTGCTGGACAGGGCATATCAGATACGCAGTATTTT
>TRBJ1-5|.|.|TRBV2
CASSPGTRNQPQHF
TGTGCCAGCAGCCCCGGGACGCGCAATCAGCCCCAGCATTTT
>TRBJ2-6|.|.|TRBV30
CAWKKGITFLSSGANVLTF
TGTGCCTGGAAAAAGGGGATCACATTTCTTAGCTCTGGGGCCAACGTCCTGACTTTC
>TRBJ2-7|.|.|TRBV5-6
CASSPKNRDGVQQYF
TGTGCCAGCAGCCCAAAGAACCGGGACGGAGTCCAGCAGTACTTC
>TRBJ1-2|.|TRBD1|TRBV25-1
CASSEGQTFNYGYTF
TGTGCCAGCAGTGAGGGACAGACCTTTAACTATGGCTACACCTTC
>TRBJ2-7|.|.|TRBV6-5
CASTLTGIHEQYF
TGTGCCAGCACTTTAACAGGGATCCACGAGCAGTACTTC
>TRBJ1-3|.|TRBD1|TRBV28
CASSLGGQIISGNAIYF
TGTGCCAGCAGTTTAGGGGGACAGATTATCTCTGGAAACGCCATATATTTT
>TRBJ1-1|.|TRBD1|TRBV7-9
CASSLTGGGGTEAFF
TGTGCCAGCAGCCTTACAGGGGGCGGAGGGACTGAAGCTTTCTTT
>TRBJ1-1|.|TRBD1|TRBV28
CASSSLPGQGGTEAFF
TGTGCCAGCAGTTCCCTCCCGGGACAGGGGGGTACTGAAGCTTTCTTT
>TRBJ2-7|.|TRBD1|TRBV7-2
CASSSGTGQGPPEQYF
TGTGCCAGCAGCTCCGGAACGGGACAGGGTCCCCCCGAGCAGTACTTC
>TRBJ1-1|.|TRBD1|TRBV27
CASSPQGGYTEAFF
TGTGCCAGCAGTCCGCAGGGGGGGTACACTGAAGCTTTCTTT
>TRBJ1-2|.|.|TRBV29-1
CSVGEAGYGYTF
TGCAGCGTGGGGGAGGCAGGCTATGGCTACACCTTC
>TRBJ1-5|.|.|TRBV6-5
CASIQGGNQPQHF
TGTGCCAGCATACAGGGTGGTAATCAGCCCCAGCATTTT
>TRBJ1-5|.|TRBD1|TRBV9
CASSSDGQGNQPQHF
TGTGCCAGCAGCTCCGACGGACAGGGCAATCAGCCCCAGCATTTT
>TRBJ1-5|.|.|TRBV28
CASSTQGTGSSFGVGGHQHF
TGTGCCAGCAGTACTCAAGGAACGGGATCCTCGTTTGGGGTGGGCGGGCACCAGCATTTT
>TRBJ1-4|.|.|TRBV3-1/TRBV3-2
CASSQANSYNEKLFF
TGTGCCAGCAGCCAAGCAAACAGCTACAATGAAAAACTGTTTTTT
>TRBJ1-2|few|TRBD1|TRBV7-9
CASSLAGTANYGYTF
TGTGCCAGCAGCTTAGCGGGGACAGCTAACTATGGCTACACCTTC
>TRBJ2-7|.|.|TRBV3-1/TRBV3-2
CASSPESWNEQYF
TGTGCCAGCAGCCCGGAGTCATGGAACGAGCAGTACTTC
>TRBJ2-1|.|TRBD1|TRBV28
CASSPRAGTGNRNEQFF
TGTGCCAGCAGTCCGCGCGCCGGGACAGGGAATCGAAATGAGCAGTTCTTC
>TRBJ1-3|.|.|TRBV7-6
CASSLAAARFVTAMSGNTIYF
TGTGCCAGCAGCTTAGCTGCTGCCAGGTTCGTAACCGCGATGTCTGGAAACACCATATATTTT
>TRBJ1-3|.|.|TRBV5-1
CASSIGGNTIYF
TGCGCCAGCAGCATTGGAGGAAACACCATATATTTT
>TRBJ1-3|.|TRBD1|TRBV6-5
CASSSDRGSGNTIYF
TGTGCCAGCAGTTCCGACAGGGGCTCTGGAAACACCATATATTTT
>TRBJ1-3|.|TRBD1|TRBV5-1
CASSRTGDGNTIYF
TGCGCCAGCAGCAGGACAGGGGACGGAAACACCATATATTTT
>TRBJ1-2|once|.|TRBV30
CAWSPGAQGYTF
TGTGCCTGGAGCCCCGGGGCGCAAGGCTACACCTTC
>TRBJ1-1|.|.|TRBV28
CASTSLNTEAFF
TGTGCCAGCACCTCATTGAACACTGAAGCTTTCTTT
>TRBJ1-4|.|.|TRBV18
CASSPRQGGNEKLFF
TGTGCCAGCTCACCACGCCAGGGTGGGAATGAAAAACTGTTTTTT
>TRBJ1-1|.|.|TRBV6-5
CASSSGQIMNTEAFF
TGTGCCAGCAGTTCCGGACAGATCATGAACACTGAAGCTTTCTTT
>TRBJ1-2|few|.|TRBV20-1
CSATGTYGYTF
TGCAGTGCTACAGGAACCTATGGCTACACCTTC
>TRBJ1-5|.|.|TRBV28
CASSLFSGIGGSNQPQHF
TGTGCCAGCAGTTTATTCTCGGGGATAGGGGGGAGCAATCAGCCCCAGCATTTT
>TRBJ2-7|.|.|TRBV10-3
CAISITLDNEQYF
TGTGCCATCAGCATCACTTTGGACAACGAGCAGTACTTC
>TRBJ1-2|.|.|TRBV7-8
CASSLVGRGLNYGYTF
TGTGCCAGCAGCTTAGTGGGCAGGGGTTTGAACTATGGCTACACCTTC
>TRBJ2-1|.|.|TRBV5-1
CASNLGSYNEQFF
TGCGCCAGCAATCTAGGCTCCTACAATGAGCAGTTCTTC
>TRBJ2-6|.|TRBD1|TRBV27
CASSWDSSGANVLTF
TGTGCCAGCAGCTGGGACAGCTCTGGGGCCAACGTCCTGACTTTC
>TRBJ2-1|.|.|TRBV15
CATSRATYEQFF
TGTGCCACCAGCAGAGCAACCTATGAGCAGTTCTTC
>TRBJ1-5|.|.|TRBV5-1
CASSLAVGNSNQPQHF
TGCGCCAGCAGCTTGGCAGTTGGCAACAGCAATCAGCCCCAGCATTTT
>TRBJ2-7|.|.|TRBV5-1
CASSSSYEQYF
TGCGCCAGCAGCTCCTCCTACGAGCAGTACTTC
>TRBJ1-5|.|TRBD1|TRBV28
CASSTSGTGTQPQHF
TGTGCCAGCAGTACCTCCGGGACAGGGACGCAGCCCCAGCATTTT
>TRBJ2-5|.|.|TRBV29-1
CSVRGVRAETQYF
TGCAGCGTGAGGGGTGTCAGGGCGGAGACCCAGTACTTC
>TRBJ2-3|.|TRBD2|TRBV15
CATSREGLATTDTQYF
TGTGCCACCAGCAGGGAGGGACTAGCGACAACAGATACGCAGTATTTT
>TRBJ2-3|.|.|TRBV6-2/TRBV6-3
CASSWGGATDTQYF
TGTGCCAGCAGTTGGGGGGGGGCCACAGATACGCAGTATTTT
>TRBJ2-7|.|TRBD1|TRBV28
CASSLPRTGGPNEQYF
TGTGCCAGCAGTTTACCGCGCACAGGGGGTCCCAACGAGCAGTACTTC
>TRBJ2-1|.|.|TRBV28
CASSLYRDTYSYNEQFF
TGTGCCAGCAGTTTGTACCGGGACACTTACTCCTACAATGAGCAGTTCTTC
>TRBJ2-7|.|TRBD2|TRBV5-1
CASTLLAGGPTGSYEQYF
TGCGCCAGCACCCTACTAGCGGGGGGCCCGACTGGATCCTACGAGCAGTACTTC
>TRBJ2-7|.|TRBD2|TRBV6-5
CASSGRGDGREQYF
TGTGCCAGCAGCGGGCGGGGGGATGGGCGCGAGCAGTACTTC
>TRBJ2-3|.|TRBD1|TRBV7-2
CASSGGTGGAYTQYF
TGTGCCAGCAGCGGCGGGACAGGGGGCGCGTATACGCAGTATTTT
>TRBJ1-1|once|.|TRBV11-2
CASSLIGPKNTEAFF
TGTGCCAGCAGCTTGATAGGGCCGAAGAACACTGAAGCTTTCTTT